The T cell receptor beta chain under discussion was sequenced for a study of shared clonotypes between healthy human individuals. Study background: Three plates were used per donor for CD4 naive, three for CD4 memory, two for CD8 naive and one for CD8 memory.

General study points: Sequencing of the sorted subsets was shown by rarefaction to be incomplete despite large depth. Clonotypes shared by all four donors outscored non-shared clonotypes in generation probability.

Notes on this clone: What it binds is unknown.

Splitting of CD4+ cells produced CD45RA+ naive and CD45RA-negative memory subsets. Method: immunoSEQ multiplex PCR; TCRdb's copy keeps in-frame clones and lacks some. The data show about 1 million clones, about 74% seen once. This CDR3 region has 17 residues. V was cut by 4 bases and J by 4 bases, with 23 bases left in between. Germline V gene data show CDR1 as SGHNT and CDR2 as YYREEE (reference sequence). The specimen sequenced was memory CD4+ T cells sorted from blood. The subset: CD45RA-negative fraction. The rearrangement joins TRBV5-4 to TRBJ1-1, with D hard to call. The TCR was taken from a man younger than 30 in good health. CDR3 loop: CASSEEVGQVLATEAFF. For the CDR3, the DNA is TGTGCCAGCAGCGAGGAGGTAGGGCAGGTCCTAGCCACTGAAGCTTTCTTT.